The TCR beta chain under discussion was sequenced for a study of blood T cells in healthy people across ages. The study, taken as a whole, reports: PBMCs were not sorted, which prevented a conclusive comparison of naive versus antigen-experienced cells.

Combining a sample-barcoded 5' primer with a J-beta primer mix, a second PCR ran for roughly 6 to 12 cycles. TCRdb reprocessed the 5' RACE reads with MiXCR, giving one entry per CDR3 protein. Of nearly 800,000 distinct CDR3 sequences in the sample, roughly 25% were seen once. Deletions cut 10 bases from V and 2 bases from J, with 12 bases between. From germline, CDR1 is SNHLY and CDR2 FYNNEI. This CDR3 region has 13 residues. Only a few counts were recorded for this clonotype. Its antigen is still unknown. This sample was shared with a second study, whose subject was T cells of mothers and their children. That paper notes: Donation involved a few healthy Caucasian mothers and the six children that they had.

The sample taken for sequencing was blood. This TCR was sampled from a boy aged 10-17 years in good health. V usage is TRBV2 and J usage is TRBJ1-5; D gene ambiguous. The CDR3, as DNA: TGTGCCACCAGGAGAGATGGCAATCAGCCCCAGCATTTT. Translating it yields CATRRDGNQPQHF.